This TCR beta chain was recorded in a study of cytomegalovirus exposure and HLA in healthy donors. PCR was performed using 60 Vbeta and 13 Jbeta primers. Clones were read by immunoSEQ multiplex PCR, and TCRdb kept only the in-frame ones, dropping some. Recorded for this sample: some 120,000 clones. Unmatched junction bases numbered 7, after V lost 3 bases and J lost 8 bases. The germline V gene has CDR1 SEHNR and CDR2 FQNEAQ (reference sequence). This CDR3 spans 16 amino acids. The receptor comes from a man aged 35 to 55 in good health and CMV-seronegative. This chain links TRBV7-9 with TRBJ2-1; 13 nucleotides align to TRBD2. Specimen: PBMCs. CDR3 region: CASSFGTSGNLDEQFF. The CDR3 nucleotides are TGTGCCAGCAGCTTCGGGACTAGCGGGAACCTCGATGAGCAGTTCTTC.